The TCR beta chain under discussion was sequenced for a study of cytomegalovirus exposure and HLA in healthy donors. PCR involved 60 Vbeta and 13 Jbeta primers. Only in-frame clones appear in the TCRdb table, and some are missing; sequencing was by immunoSEQ multiplex PCR. The table includes under 200,000 clones, roughly 80% detected once. Study-level points and caveats: Because they were indistinguishable, some V segments, including TRBV6-2 and TRBV6-3, were excluded. Association of fewer than 20,000 TCR beta sequences with HLA alleles was found at 0.05 false discovery rate in a later analysis.

This clone was found once. Its antigen is still unknown. The CDR3 spans 16 residues. Germline values: CDR1 SGHAT, CDR2 FQNNGV. The V gene end was trimmed by 5 bases and the J gene end by 4 bases; junction bases not matched to a gene: 10. Sequenced input: PBMCs. The chain links TRBV11-2 to TRBJ2-3; 9 bases map to TRBD2. The source of this sequence is a man over 45 in good health and CMV-seropositive. The chain's CDR3 is CASSQRIAGAADTQYF. The CDR3 DNA is TGTGCCAGCAGCCAAAGAATAGCGGGGGCGGCAGATACGCAGTATTTT.